Listed below are T cell receptor beta chains from one sample, sequenced in a study of shared clonotypes between healthy human individuals. The repertoire was sequenced with immunoSEQ multiplex PCR; TCRdb's copy has only in-frame clones and lacks some. This sample carries some 2,100,000 clones, roughly 91% of them seen once, and the ten largest clones take roughly 1.7%. Specimen: naive CD8+ T cells from PBMCs. The receptors were gathered from a man younger than 35 in good health. Some clones in this sample may be carry-over from other donors' samples. Both conserved end residues are part of each CDR3. Fields, in order: CDR3 DNA, CDR3 protein, clone size, V gene, D gene, J gene. The D gene is left open where the match is weak. Size is omitted from some rows. Given values are once, few, many or a class for expanded clones.

CDR3 DNA: TGTGCCAGCACCCACAGCGGGATTAGCACAGATACGCAGTATTTT
CDR3 protein: CASTHSGISTDTQYF
clone size: -
V gene: TRBV28
D gene: TRBD2
J gene: TRBJ2-3

CDR3 DNA: TGTGCCAGCAGCTCGAGGACAGGGGGCAACTATGGCTACACCTTC
CDR3 protein: CASSSRTGGNYGYTF
clone size: -
V gene: TRBV5-4
D gene: TRBD1
J gene: TRBJ1-2

CDR3 DNA: TGTGCCACCAGCAGAGGAATTGGACAGAGGCCCGAGCCCCAGCATTTT
CDR3 protein: CATSRGIGQRPEPQHF
clone size: -
V gene: TRBV15
D gene: -
J gene: TRBJ1-5

CDR3 DNA: TGCGCCAGCAGCTCCGAGGGATCTGAAGCTTTCTTT
CDR3 protein: CASSSEGSEAFF
clone size: once
V gene: TRBV5-1
D gene: -
J gene: TRBJ1-1

CDR3 DNA: TGCGCCAGCAGAGTACCCTACGAGCAGTACTTC
CDR3 protein: CASRVPYEQYF
clone size: -
V gene: TRBV23-1
D gene: -
J gene: TRBJ2-7

CDR3 DNA: TGTGCCAGCAGTTTGTCTCTAGCGGGAGGTTGGTATGAGCAGTTCTTC
CDR3 protein: CASSLSLAGGWYEQFF
clone size: -
V gene: TRBV27
D gene: TRBD2
J gene: TRBJ2-1

CDR3 DNA: TGTGCCAGCAGTGATCGGGACAGGGGGCCGGGAGATACGCAGTATTTT
CDR3 protein: CASSDRDRGPGDTQYF
clone size: -
V gene: TRBV2
D gene: TRBD1
J gene: TRBJ2-3

CDR3 DNA: TGCGCCAGCAGCGGTACAGGGGCAGATACGCAGTATTTT
CDR3 protein: CASSGTGADTQYF
clone size: -
V gene: TRBV5-1
D gene: TRBD1
J gene: TRBJ2-3

CDR3 DNA: TGCGCCAGCAGCACGCATGAAACTCTAGCGGGTCGGGGGTCGGAGCAGTTCTTC
CDR3 protein: CASSTHETLAGRGSEQFF
clone size: -
V gene: TRBV5-1
D gene: TRBD2
J gene: TRBJ2-1

CDR3 DNA: TGTGCCAGCACCGGGGGCGGCAATCAGCCCCAGCATTTT
CDR3 protein: CASTGGGNQPQHF
clone size: -
V gene: TRBV6-6
D gene: -
J gene: TRBJ1-5

CDR3 DNA: TGTGCCAGTAGAGGGACAGTAGCTAACTATGGCTACACCTTC
CDR3 protein: CASRGTVANYGYTF
clone size: -
V gene: TRBV19
D gene: TRBD1
J gene: TRBJ1-2

CDR3 DNA: TGTGCCGGGACGGGACGCGGTTATGAGACCCAGTACTTC
CDR3 protein: CAGTGRGYETQYF
clone size: -
V gene: TRBV2
D gene: -
J gene: TRBJ2-5

CDR3 DNA: TGTGCCAGCAGTATCTCGTTTGCGGGAGGGCTTTACACCGGGGAGCTGTTTTTT
CDR3 protein: CASSISFAGGLYTGELFF
clone size: -
V gene: TRBV27
D gene: TRBD2
J gene: TRBJ2-2

CDR3 DNA: TGTGCCAGCAGCCCCCATTGGGCTAGCGGGAGCGACACAGATACGCAGTATTTT
CDR3 protein: CASSPHWASGSDTDTQYF
clone size: -
V gene: TRBV7-8
D gene: TRBD2
J gene: TRBJ2-3

CDR3 DNA: TGTGCCAGCAGTTTAAGGACCTATTGGGATCAGCCCCAGCATTTT
CDR3 protein: CASSLRTYWDQPQHF
clone size: -
V gene: TRBV28
D gene: -
J gene: TRBJ1-5

CDR3 DNA: TGCGCCAGCAGCACCGGACAGGGCCAATTCTACGAGCAGTACTTC
CDR3 protein: CASSTGQGQFYEQYF
clone size: -
V gene: TRBV5-1
D gene: TRBD1
J gene: TRBJ2-7

CDR3 DNA: TGTGCCAGTAGACTCGGGGGAAACACCATATATTTT
CDR3 protein: CASRLGGNTIYF
clone size: -
V gene: TRBV28
D gene: -
J gene: TRBJ1-3

CDR3 DNA: TGTGCCAGCAGTGGCAGGCCCCAAGGAGATACGCAGTATTTT
CDR3 protein: CASSGRPQGDTQYF
clone size: -
V gene: TRBV2
D gene: -
J gene: TRBJ2-3

CDR3 DNA: TGTGCCAGCAGTTACTCTGAGGGTAGCACTGAAGCTTTCTTT
CDR3 protein: CASSYSEGSTEAFF
clone size: few
V gene: TRBV6-5
D gene: -
J gene: TRBJ1-1

CDR3 DNA: TGTGCCAGCAGTTTATTGTCCGGGACAGGGCCCAACGAGCAGTACTTC
CDR3 protein: CASSLLSGTGPNEQYF
clone size: -
V gene: TRBV27
D gene: TRBD1
J gene: TRBJ2-7

CDR3 DNA: TGTGCCAGCAGCTTCACAGGAAACGGTGAGGCTTTCTTT
CDR3 protein: CASSFTGNGEAFF
clone size: -
V gene: TRBV5-4
D gene: -
J gene: TRBJ1-1

CDR3 DNA: TGCGCCAGCAGTAGTACGGGACTAGCGGGGCCCGATATGTACTTC
CDR3 protein: CASSSTGLAGPDMYF
clone size: -
V gene: TRBV10-2
D gene: TRBD2
J gene: TRBJ2-7

CDR3 DNA: TGTGCCAGCAGCCGGCAGGGGGGTAGCAATCAGCCCCAGCATTTT
CDR3 protein: CASSRQGGSNQPQHF
clone size: -
V gene: TRBV7-8
D gene: TRBD1
J gene: TRBJ1-5

CDR3 DNA: TGTGCCAGCAGCTTAATTCTAGCGGGGGGCACAGATACGCAGTATTTT
CDR3 protein: CASSLILAGGTDTQYF
clone size: -
V gene: TRBV13
D gene: TRBD2
J gene: TRBJ2-3

CDR3 DNA: TGTGCCAGCAGCTTAACTTCCTACAATGAGCAGTTCTTC
CDR3 protein: CASSLTSYNEQFF
clone size: once
V gene: TRBV7-6
D gene: -
J gene: TRBJ2-1

CDR3 DNA: TGTGCCAGCAGTTTAGCGGGACGCACAGATACGCAGTATTTT
CDR3 protein: CASSLAGRTDTQYF
clone size: -
V gene: TRBV27
D gene: -
J gene: TRBJ2-3

CDR3 DNA: TGCAGCGTCACTGTCCGGACTAGCGGCTCCTACGAGCAGTACTTC
CDR3 protein: CSVTVRTSGSYEQYF
clone size: once
V gene: TRBV29-1
D gene: TRBD2
J gene: TRBJ2-7

CDR3 DNA: TGTGCCAGTAGTATTATCGGGGGAGCTGAAGCTTTCTTT
CDR3 protein: CASSIIGGAEAFF
clone size: -
V gene: TRBV19
D gene: -
J gene: TRBJ1-1

CDR3 DNA: TGTGCCAGCAGCGAGAGGACTAGCGGGAGGGGCGTGCAGTTCTTC
CDR3 protein: CASSERTSGRGVQFF
clone size: once
V gene: TRBV6-5
D gene: TRBD2
J gene: TRBJ2-1

CDR3 DNA: TGTGCCAGCAGTCCCCTGGCAGGGAACTATGGCTACACCTTC
CDR3 protein: CASSPLAGNYGYTF
clone size: few
V gene: TRBV27
D gene: -
J gene: TRBJ1-2

CDR3 DNA: TGTGCCAGCATTATTACAGGGGGACGGGAAGCTTTCTTT
CDR3 protein: CASIITGGREAFF
clone size: -
V gene: TRBV6-4
D gene: TRBD1
J gene: TRBJ1-1

CDR3 DNA: TGTGCCAGCAGCCAAGAACTTAGCGGGAGGGCCCCGGCAGATACGCAGTATTTT
CDR3 protein: CASSQELSGRAPADTQYF
clone size: -
V gene: TRBV4-2
D gene: TRBD2
J gene: TRBJ2-3

CDR3 DNA: TGTGCCAGCAGGGGCCCTGCTGAGCAGTTCTTC
CDR3 protein: CASRGPAEQFF
clone size: -
V gene: TRBV27
D gene: -
J gene: TRBJ2-1

CDR3 DNA: TGTGCCAGCAGCTTGCGCTGGACTAGCGGTCCGGATACGCAGTATTTT
CDR3 protein: CASSLRWTSGPDTQYF
clone size: -
V gene: TRBV5-8
D gene: TRBD2
J gene: TRBJ2-3

CDR3 DNA: TGTGCCAGCAGAGGGCAGGGGCCGTACGAGCAGTACTTC
CDR3 protein: CASRGQGPYEQYF
clone size: -
V gene: TRBV13
D gene: -
J gene: TRBJ2-7

CDR3 DNA: TGTGCCAGCAGCTTGGGAGGGGGCGAGCAGTACTTC
CDR3 protein: CASSLGGGEQYF
clone size: few
V gene: TRBV5-6
D gene: -
J gene: TRBJ2-7

CDR3 DNA: TGTGCCAGCAGCTCCTGGGCGAGTTACAACAATGAGCAGTTCTTC
CDR3 protein: CASSSWASYNNEQFF
clone size: -
V gene: TRBV7-6
D gene: -
J gene: TRBJ2-1

CDR3 DNA: TGCGCCAGCAGTGACGGACAGGGGGCGTTGGGCACTGAAGCTTTCTTT
CDR3 protein: CASSDGQGALGTEAFF
clone size: -
V gene: TRBV10-1
D gene: TRBD1
J gene: TRBJ1-1

CDR3 DNA: TGTGCCAGCAGCTTAGTTGCTAGCGGGGTCACAGATACGCAGTATTTT
CDR3 protein: CASSLVASGVTDTQYF
clone size: -
V gene: TRBV11-2
D gene: TRBD2
J gene: TRBJ2-3

CDR3 DNA: TGCGCCAGCAGCTTGGACAGGGATAACACTGAAGCTTTCTTT
CDR3 protein: CASSLDRDNTEAFF
clone size: -
V gene: TRBV5-1
D gene: -
J gene: TRBJ1-1

CDR3 DNA: TGTGCCAGCAGCTTATTATACCGGGACGGGCAGTACTTC
CDR3 protein: CASSLLYRDGQYF
clone size: -
V gene: TRBV7-8
D gene: -
J gene: TRBJ2-7

CDR3 DNA: TGTGCCAGTAGTATTGACAGGGGCGGGGAGCAGTACTTC
CDR3 protein: CASSIDRGGEQYF
clone size: -
V gene: TRBV19
D gene: TRBD1
J gene: TRBJ2-7

CDR3 DNA: TGTGCCAGCAGTACGAAATACAGCACAGATACGCAGTATTTT
CDR3 protein: CASSTKYSTDTQYF
clone size: once
V gene: TRBV6-6
D gene: -
J gene: TRBJ2-3

CDR3 DNA: TGTGCCACCAGCACCAATCCACTAGCGGGGGTGGCGGGTGAGCAGTTCTTC
CDR3 protein: CATSTNPLAGVAGEQFF
clone size: -
V gene: TRBV15
D gene: TRBD2
J gene: TRBJ2-1

CDR3 DNA: TGCGCCAGCAGCCAAGTCGGTAGCACCGGGGAGCTGTTTTTT
CDR3 protein: CASSQVGSTGELFF
clone size: few
V gene: TRBV4-1
D gene: -
J gene: TRBJ2-2

CDR3 DNA: TGTGCCAGCAGTTACTCGACAGGGGCGGTCGTTGGCTACACCTTC
CDR3 protein: CASSYSTGAVVGYTF
clone size: -
V gene: TRBV27
D gene: TRBD1
J gene: TRBJ1-2

CDR3 DNA: TGTGCCAGTAGTTCGACTAGCGGAAGTTACAATGAGCAGTTCTTC
CDR3 protein: CASSSTSGSYNEQFF
clone size: -
V gene: TRBV19
D gene: TRBD2
J gene: TRBJ2-1